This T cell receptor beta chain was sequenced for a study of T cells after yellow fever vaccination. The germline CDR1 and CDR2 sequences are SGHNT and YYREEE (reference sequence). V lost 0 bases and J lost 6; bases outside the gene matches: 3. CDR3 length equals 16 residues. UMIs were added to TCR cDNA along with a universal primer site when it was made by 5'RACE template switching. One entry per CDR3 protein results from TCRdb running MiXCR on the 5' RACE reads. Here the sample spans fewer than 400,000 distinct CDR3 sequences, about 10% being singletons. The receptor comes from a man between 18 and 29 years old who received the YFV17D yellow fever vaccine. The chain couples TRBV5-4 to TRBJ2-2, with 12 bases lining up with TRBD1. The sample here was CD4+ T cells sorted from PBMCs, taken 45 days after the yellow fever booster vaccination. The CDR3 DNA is TGTGCCAGCAGCTTGGCCGGGACAGGGGGCTCCGGGGAGCTGTTTTTT. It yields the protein CASSLAGTGGSGELFF.